This TCR beta chain was obtained from a study of cytomegalovirus exposure and HLA in healthy donors. This clone was found a few times. The target antigen is unknown. Study-wide results and limits: Specific recognition of CMV antigens was confirmed in vitro for a few chains (all CMV-associated).

The V gene's germline CDR1 is SGHRS and CDR2 YFSETQ. V lost 0 bases to trimming and J lost 8 bases; unmatched junction nucleotides: 7. The CDR3 has 14 residues. Both 60 Vbeta primers and 13 Jbeta primers went into the PCR. TCRdb's copy holds only in-frame clones and misses some; the assay was immunoSEQ multiplex PCR. The sample has under 130,000 clones, roughly 77% seen once. The chain carries TRBV5-1 and TRBJ1-1; 7 bases map to TRBD1. The source of this sequence is a young woman in good health and CMV-seropositive. Sequencing was performed on PBMCs. The CDR3 sequence is CASSLGVGQKEAFF. In DNA, the CDR3 is TGCGCCAGCAGCTTGGGCGTGGGACAGAAAGAAGCTTTCTTT. Full variable domain (remainder filled in from reference TRBV5-1 and TRBJ1-1): KAGVTQTPRYLIKTRGQQVTLSCSPISGHRSVSWYQQTPGQGLQFLFEYFSETQRNKGNFPGRFSGRQFSNSRSEMNVSTLELGDSALYLCASSLGVGQKEAFFGQGTRLTVV.